This TCR beta chain was profiled in a study of radiotherapy plus CTLA-4 blockade in lung cancer. The data were produced by immunoSEQ multiplex PCR, yet TCRdb's version contains in-frame clones alone and is incomplete. The sample lists about 83,000 clones, around 78% occurring once. Trimming took 1 base from V and 10 from J, leaving 13 bases between them. CDR1 SGHAT and CDR2 FQNNGV come from the germline V gene. The CDR3 is 14 residues long. Here the sequenced sample was peripheral blood, taken from a patient treated with radiotherapy plus ipilimumab. The V gene is TRBV11-2, the J gene TRBJ2-2, with unresolved D. The sequence derives from a human donor with non-small cell lung cancer who had a partial response to radiotherapy plus ipilimumab. Some clones in this sample may be carry-over from other donors' samples. CDR3 sequence reads: CASSLGVVLPELFF. The CDR3 DNA is TGTGCCAGCAGCTTAGGCGTGGTCCTGCCGGAGCTGTTTTTT.